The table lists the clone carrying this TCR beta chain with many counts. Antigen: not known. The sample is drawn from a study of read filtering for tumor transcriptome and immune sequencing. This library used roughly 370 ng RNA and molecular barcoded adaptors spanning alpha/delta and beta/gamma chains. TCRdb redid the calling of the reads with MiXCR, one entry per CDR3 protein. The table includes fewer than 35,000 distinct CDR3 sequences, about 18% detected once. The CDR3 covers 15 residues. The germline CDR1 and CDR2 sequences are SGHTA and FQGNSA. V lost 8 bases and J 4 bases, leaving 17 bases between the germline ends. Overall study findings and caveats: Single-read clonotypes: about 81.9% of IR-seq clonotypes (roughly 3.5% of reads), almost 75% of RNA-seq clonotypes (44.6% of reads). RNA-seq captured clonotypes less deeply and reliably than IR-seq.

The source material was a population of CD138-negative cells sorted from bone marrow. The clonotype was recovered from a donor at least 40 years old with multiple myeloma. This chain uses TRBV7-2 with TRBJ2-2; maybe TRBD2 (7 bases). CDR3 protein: CASGGDMGFTGELFF. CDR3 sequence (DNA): TGTGCCAGCGGGGGGGACATGGGATTCACCGGGGAGCTGTTTTTT.